The source of this T cell receptor beta chain is a study of T cell changes during pregnancy in multiple sclerosis. This CDR3 region has 15 residues. Trimming removed 0 bases from V and 3 bases from J, with 10 bases in between. Germline CDR1 reads MRHNA; CDR2 reads SNTAGT. Libraries were prepared by immunoSEQ multiplex PCR; TCRdb keeps only in-frame clonotypes and omits some of them. The sample shows about 33,000 clones, around 92% of them seen only once. The genes are TRBV6-4 and TRBJ2-3, with D possibly matching TRBD1 (6 bases). The clonotype was recovered from a female donor with multiple sclerosis, enrolled in a pregnancy study. Sequencing used PBMCs (not recorded whether the cells were cultured). The CDR3 is CASSDSAGATDTQYF. The CDR3 nucleotides are TGTGCCAGCAGTGACTCGGCAGGGGCTACAGATACGCAGTATTTT.